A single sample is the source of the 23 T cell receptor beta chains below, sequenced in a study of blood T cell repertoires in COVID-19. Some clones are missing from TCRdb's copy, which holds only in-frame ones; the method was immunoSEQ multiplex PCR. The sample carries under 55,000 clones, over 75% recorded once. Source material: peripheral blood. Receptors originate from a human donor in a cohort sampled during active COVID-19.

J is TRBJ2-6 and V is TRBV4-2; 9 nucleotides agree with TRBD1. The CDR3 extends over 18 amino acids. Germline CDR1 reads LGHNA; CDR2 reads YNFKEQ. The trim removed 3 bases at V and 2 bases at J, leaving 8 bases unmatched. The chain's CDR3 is CASSQGQGYSPGANVLTF. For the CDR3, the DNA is TGTGCCAGCAGCCAGGGACAGGGTTACAGTCCTGGGGCCAACGTCCTGACTTTC.

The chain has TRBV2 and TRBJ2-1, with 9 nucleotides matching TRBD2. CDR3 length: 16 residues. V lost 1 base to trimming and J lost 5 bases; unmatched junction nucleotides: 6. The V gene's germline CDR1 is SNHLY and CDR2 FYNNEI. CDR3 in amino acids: CASSEETLAGHNEQFF. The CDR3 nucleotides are TGTGCCAGCAGTGAAGAGACACTAGCGGGTCACAATGAGCAGTTCTTC.

The CDR3 DNA follows: TGTGCCAGCAGTTACGCTCTAGCGGGAGCCCTCTCCTACGAGCAGTACTTC. Amino acid sequence: CASSYALAGALSYEQYF. The gene calls are TRBV6-2 or TRBV6-3 and TRBJ2-7; the match to TRBD2 covers 10 bases. Trimming cost V 2 bases and J 0 bases; bases outside gene matches: 7. Germline V gene data show CDR1 as MNHEY and CDR2 as SVGEGT. The CDR3 covers 17 residues.

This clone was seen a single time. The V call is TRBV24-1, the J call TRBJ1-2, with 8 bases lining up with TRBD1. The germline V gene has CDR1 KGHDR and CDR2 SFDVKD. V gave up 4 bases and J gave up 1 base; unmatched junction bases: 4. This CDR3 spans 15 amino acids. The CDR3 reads CATSDPGQGNYGYTF. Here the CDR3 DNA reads TGTGCCACCAGTGACCCAGGACAGGGTAACTATGGCTACACCTTC.

CDR3 bases: TGTGCCTGGAGCCGACTAGCGGGAGAAAACAATGAGCAGTTCTTC. It codes for CAWSRLAGENNEQFF. The V gene is TRBV30, the J gene TRBJ2-1, with 12 bases lining up with TRBD2. V lost 3 bases, J lost 5 bases, and 5 bases stayed unmatched. The germline V gene encodes CDR1 GTSNPN and CDR2 SVGIG (reference sequence). The CDR3 runs 15 residues.

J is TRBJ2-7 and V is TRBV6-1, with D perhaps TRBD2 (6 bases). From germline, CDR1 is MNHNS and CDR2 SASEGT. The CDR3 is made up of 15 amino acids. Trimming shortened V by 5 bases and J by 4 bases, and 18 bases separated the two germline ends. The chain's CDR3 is CASSPRDLPQYEQYF. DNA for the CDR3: TGTGCCAGCAGTCCCCGGGACTTACCTCAATACGAGCAGTACTTC.

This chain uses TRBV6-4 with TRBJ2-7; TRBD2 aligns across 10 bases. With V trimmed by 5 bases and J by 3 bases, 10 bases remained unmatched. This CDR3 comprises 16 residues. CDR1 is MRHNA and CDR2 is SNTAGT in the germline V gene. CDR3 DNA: TGTGCCAGCAGTCCGACCGGACTAGCGGAGTTCTACGAGCAGTACTTC. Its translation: CASSPTGLAEFYEQYF.

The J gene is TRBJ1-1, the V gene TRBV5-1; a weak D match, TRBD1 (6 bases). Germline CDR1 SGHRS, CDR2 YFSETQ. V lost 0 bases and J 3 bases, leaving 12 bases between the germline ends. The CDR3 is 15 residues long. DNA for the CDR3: TGCGCCAGCAGCTTGGGGGGACAACTTGACACTGAAGCTTTCTTT. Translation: CASSLGGQLDTEAFF.

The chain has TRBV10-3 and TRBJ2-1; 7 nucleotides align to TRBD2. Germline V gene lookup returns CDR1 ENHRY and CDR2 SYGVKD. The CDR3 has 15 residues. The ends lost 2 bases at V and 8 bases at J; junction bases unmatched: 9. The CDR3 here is CAISEAGERDDEQFF. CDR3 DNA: TGTGCCATCAGTGAGGCGGGAGAGAGGGACGATGAGCAGTTCTTC.

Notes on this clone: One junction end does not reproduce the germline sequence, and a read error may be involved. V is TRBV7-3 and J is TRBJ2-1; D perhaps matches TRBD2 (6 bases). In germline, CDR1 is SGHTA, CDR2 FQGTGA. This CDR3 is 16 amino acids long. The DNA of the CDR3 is TGTGCCAGCAGCCTAACCGCCGGGACTCTAAACAATGAGCAGTTCTTC. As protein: CASSLTAGTLNNEQFF.

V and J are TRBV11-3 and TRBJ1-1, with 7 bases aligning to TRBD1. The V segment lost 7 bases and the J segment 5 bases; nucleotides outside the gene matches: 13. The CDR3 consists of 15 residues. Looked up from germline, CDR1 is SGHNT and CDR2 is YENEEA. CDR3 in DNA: TGTGCCAGCAACCCGGGAGGGGGCAGGAGGACTGAAGCTTTCTTT. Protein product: CASNPGGGRRTEAFF.

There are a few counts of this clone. DNA for the CDR3: TGTGCCAGCAGTTACTCTCAGGAAGTCGGTCAGCCCCAGCATTTT. Translating gives CASSYSQEVGQPQHF. The chain has TRBV6-2 or TRBV6-3 and TRBJ1-5; the D is unclear. V was pared by 0 bases and J by 6 bases, with 12 bases between. The germline V gene encodes CDR1 MNHEY and CDR2 SVGEGT. The CDR3 is made up of 15 amino acids.

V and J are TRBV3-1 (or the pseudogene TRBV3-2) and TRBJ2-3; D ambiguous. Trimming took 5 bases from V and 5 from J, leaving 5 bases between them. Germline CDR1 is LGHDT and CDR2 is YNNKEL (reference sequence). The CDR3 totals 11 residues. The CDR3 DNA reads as TGTGCCAGCAGCTTTCAAGATACGCAGTATTTT. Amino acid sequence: CASSFQDTQYF.

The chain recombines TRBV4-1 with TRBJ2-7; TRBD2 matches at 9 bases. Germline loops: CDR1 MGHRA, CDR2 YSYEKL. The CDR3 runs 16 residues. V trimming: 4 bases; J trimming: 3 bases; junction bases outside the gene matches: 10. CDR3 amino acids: CASSRGRLAGNYEQYF. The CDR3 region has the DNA TGCGCCAGCAGCCGGGGGCGGCTAGCGGGAAACTACGAGCAGTACTTC.

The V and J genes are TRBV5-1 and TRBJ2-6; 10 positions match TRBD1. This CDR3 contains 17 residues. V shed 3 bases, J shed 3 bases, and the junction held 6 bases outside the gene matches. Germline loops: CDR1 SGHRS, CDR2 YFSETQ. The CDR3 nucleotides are TGCGCCAGCAGCTGGCCGACAGGGGGCGGTGGGGCCAACGTCCTGACTTTC. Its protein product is CASSWPTGGGGANVLTF.

CDR3 in amino acids: CASSLVGDNEQFF. CDR3 DNA sequence: TGTGCCAGCAGCTTGGTAGGGGACAATGAGCAGTTCTTC. J is TRBJ2-1 and V is TRBV5-4, with D maybe TRBD1 (5 bases). This CDR3 has 13 residues. Between the trimmed V and J ends, which lost 0 bases and 5 bases, there was a span of 6 bases. CDR1 SGHNT and CDR2 YYREEE come from the germline V gene (reference sequence). Full variable domain (rest looked up from reference TRBV5-4 and TRBJ2-1): ETGVTQSPTHLIKTRGQQVTLRCSSQSGHNTVSWYQQALGQGPQFIFQYYREEENGRGNFPPRFSGLQFPNYSSELNVNALELDDSALYLCASSLVGDNEQFFGPGTRLTVL.

CDR3 sequence reads: CATSEWGGYTF. Here the CDR3 DNA reads TGTGCCACCTCAGAATGGGGCGGCTACACCTTC. This chain uses TRBV6-5 with TRBJ1-2, with D possibly TRBD1 on 5 matching bases. V gave up 10 bases and J gave up 8 bases, with 14 bases separating them. This CDR3 is built from 11 residues. Per germline, CDR1 MNHEY and CDR2 SVGAGI.

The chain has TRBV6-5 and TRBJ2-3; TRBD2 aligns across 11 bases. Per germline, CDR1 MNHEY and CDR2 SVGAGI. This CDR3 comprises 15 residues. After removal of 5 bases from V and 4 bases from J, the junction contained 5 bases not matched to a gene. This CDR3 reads CASSQLAGEPDTQYF. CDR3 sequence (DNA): TGTGCCAGCAGTCAACTAGCGGGAGAGCCAGATACGCAGTATTTT.

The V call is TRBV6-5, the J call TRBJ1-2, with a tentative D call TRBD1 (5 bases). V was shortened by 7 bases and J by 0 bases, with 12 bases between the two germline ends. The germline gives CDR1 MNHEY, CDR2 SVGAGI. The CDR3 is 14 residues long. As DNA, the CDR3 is TGTGCCAGCAATTTCGGGGGATCTAACTATGGCTACACCTTC. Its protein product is CASNFGGSNYGYTF.

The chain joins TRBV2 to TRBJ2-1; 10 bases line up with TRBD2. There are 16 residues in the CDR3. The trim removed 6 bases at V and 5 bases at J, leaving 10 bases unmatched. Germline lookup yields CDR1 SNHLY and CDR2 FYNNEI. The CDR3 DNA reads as TGTGCCAGCAGCCAAAGGGGTAGCGGGGGGAACAATGAGCAGTTCTTC. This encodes CASSQRGSGGNNEQFF.

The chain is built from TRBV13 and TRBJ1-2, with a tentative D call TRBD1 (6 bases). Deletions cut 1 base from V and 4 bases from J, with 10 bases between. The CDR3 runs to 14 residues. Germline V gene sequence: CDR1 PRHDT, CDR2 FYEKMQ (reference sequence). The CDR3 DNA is TGTGCCAGCAGCTTAGCCAGGGGCAGCTATGGCTACACCTTC. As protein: CASSLARGSYGYTF.

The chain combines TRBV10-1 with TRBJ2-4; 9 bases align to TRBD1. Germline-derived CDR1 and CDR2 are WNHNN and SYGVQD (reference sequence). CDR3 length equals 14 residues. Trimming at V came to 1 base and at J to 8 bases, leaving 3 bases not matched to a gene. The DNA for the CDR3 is TGCGCCAGCAGTGAGTTGGGACAGGGATACATTCAGTACTTC. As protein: CASSELGQGYIQYF.

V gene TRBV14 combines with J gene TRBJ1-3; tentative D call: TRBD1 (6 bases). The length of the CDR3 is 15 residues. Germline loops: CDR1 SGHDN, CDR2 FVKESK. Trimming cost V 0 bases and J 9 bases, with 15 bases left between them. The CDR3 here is CASSQEAGDPSTIYF. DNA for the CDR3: TGTGCCAGCAGCCAAGAGGCAGGGGATCCGAGCACCATATATTTT.